This TCR beta chain stems from a study of cytomegalovirus exposure and HLA in healthy donors. A multiplex PCR was run with 60 Vbeta primers and 13 Jbeta primers. Method: immunoSEQ multiplex PCR; TCRdb's copy keeps in-frame clones and lacks some. Of some 100,000 clones in the sample, around three quarters were seen once. The donors were healthy bone marrow donors. The CDR3 is 15 amino acids. The V end lost 0 bases, the J end lost 7 bases, and 16 bases lay between the germline ends. Germline assignment: CDR1 MDHEN and CDR2 SYDVKM. This clone has just a few counts. Its antigen is as yet unknown. The study's findings and limits: Some segments of the V type, notably TRBV6-2 and TRBV6-3, were excluded as indistinguishable. Analysis was carried out at a later point, and it linked a missense DCLRE1C variant to TCR beta V- and J-gene trimming. Some TCR beta chains (164 of them) were listed as cytomegalovirus-associated.

The source material was PBMCs. This clonotype was sampled from a woman in her forties or fifties in good health and CMV-seropositive. V and J are TRBV28 and TRBJ2-7; D is possibly TRBD1 (6 bases). The CDR3 reads CASSLWRQDTTEQYF. CDR3 bases: TGTGCCAGCAGTTTATGGCGACAGGATACGACTGAGCAGTACTTC.